This record looks at one TCR beta chain sequence and its context. The antigen is undetermined. Germline-derived CDR1 and CDR2 are MNHEY and SMNVEV (reference sequence). Trimming left V 7 bases short and J 2 bases short, with 16 bases between. The CDR3 loop spans 15 amino acids. Investigators performed immunoSEQ version v3.0 at survey level. Libraries were prepared by immunoSEQ multiplex PCR; TCRdb keeps only in-frame clonotypes and omits some of them. Altogether 30,000 to 40,000 clones are present, roughly 83% being singletons, with the ten largest covering approximately 3.4%. This specimen belongs to a study of long-term antiretroviral therapy in people with HIV. Study-wide context: Earliest sampling preceded the 2015 immediate-ART recommendation by about a decade. Notes on the study in general: Repertoires with HIV possessed tighter CDR3 length spans than those of controls. Although diversity increased after ART, it remained lower than in transplant donor controls.

Each HIV participant was treated in the United States. Source: unsorted PBMCs, taken 1.9 years after starting antiretroviral therapy. The chain has TRBV27 and TRBJ2-3; maybe TRBD2 (5 bases). The TCR comes from a young man with HIV. CDR3 nucleotide sequence: TGTGCCAGCAATCCCCAGCGGCTTAACACAGATACGCAGTATTTT. It is translated as CASNPQRLNTDTQYF.